This passage covers 10 T cell receptor beta chains from one sample sequenced in a study of vaccination effects on CD4 cells after COVID-19. Before sequencing took place, the ViraFEST assay used viral peptide pools to expand antigen-specific CD4+ T cells. Researchers isolated CD4+ T cells once 9 to 11 days of culture had elapsed. Negative nucleocapsid antibody tests before and after vaccination confirmed no previous SARS-CoV-2 infection. Produced via immunoSEQ multiplex PCR; TCRdb's table is partial and in-frame only. In the table there are some 70,000 clones, about four fifths of which are singletons. The antigens these receptors bind are not known. This specimen was CD4+ T cells from PBMCs cultured with SARS-CoV-2 spike peptides, taken before COVID-19 vaccination. These receptors came from a human donor who received a COVID-19 vaccine.

The V call is TRBV6-2 or TRBV6-3, the J call TRBJ1-5; the D is unclear. The CDR3 has 17 residues. Germline V gene lookup returns CDR1 MNHEY and CDR2 SVGEGT. Trimming took 2 bases from V and 1 from J, leaving 15 bases between them. The CDR3 DNA follows: TGTGCCAGCAGTTACGGCCCCGGTAGTGGGAGCAATCAGCCCCAGCATTTT. Amino acid sequence: CASSYGPGSGSNQPQHF.

V is TRBV4-2 and J is TRBJ1-2; 7 bases match TRBD1. After removal of 3 bases from V and 7 bases from J, the junction contained 8 bases not matched to a gene. CDR1 is LGHNA, CDR2 YNFKEQ, per germline. The CDR3 is made up of 14 amino acids. The CDR3 DNA reads TGTGCCAGCAGCCAGGAGACAGGGAGGTCTGGCTACACCTTC. As protein: CASSQETGRSGYTF.

The genes are TRBV6-2 or TRBV6-3 and TRBJ2-1; D is perhaps TRBD2 (6 bases). The germline gives CDR1 MNHEY, CDR2 SVGEGT. Trimming removed 5 bases from V and 4 bases from J, with 12 bases in between. The CDR3 has 14 amino acids. The CDR3 here is CASSKGLSYNEQFF. As DNA, the CDR3 is TGTGCCAGCAGTAAAGGACTAAGTTACAATGAGCAGTTCTTC.

CDR3 loop: CASSVSGIASPLHF. The CDR3 DNA reads as TGCGCCAGCAGCGTCTCCGGTATCGCTTCACCCCTCCACTTT. V is TRBV5-1 and J is TRBJ1-6; D gene ambiguous. The V and J ends lost 4 bases and 9 bases respectively, with 14 bases between them. This CDR3 has 14 amino acids. Germline loops: CDR1 SGHRS, CDR2 YFSETQ. Combining the CDR3 with reference TRBV5-1 and TRBJ1-6 gives the whole variable domain KAGVTQTPRYLIKTRGQQVTLSCSPISGHRSVSWYQQTPGQGLQFLFEYFSETQRNKGNFPGRFSGRQFSNSRSEMNVSTLELGDSALYLCASSVSGIASPLHFGNGTRLTVT.

V gene TRBV5-5 combines with J gene TRBJ2-2, with D uncertain. The CDR3 extends over 16 amino acids. Per the germline V gene, CDR1 is SGHKS and CDR2 is YYEKEE (reference sequence). Trimming shortened V by 2 bases and J by 2 bases, and 13 bases separated the two germline ends. CDR3 sequence: CASSLLSVGNTGELFF. CDR3 sequence (DNA): TGTGCCAGCAGCTTACTTTCAGTGGGAAACACCGGGGAGCTGTTTTTT.

The sample holds one count of this clone. The chain combines TRBV7-2 with TRBJ1-1, with D maybe TRBD1 (5 bases). Germline V gene data show CDR1 as SGHTA and CDR2 as FQGNSA. V lost 1 base to trimming and J lost 4 bases, with 10 bases between them. The CDR3 spans 14 residues. Here the CDR3 DNA reads TGTGCCAGCAGCTTAGATGGGGCTGGCACTGAAGCTTTCTTT. It encodes CASSLDGAGTEAFF.

V usage is TRBV6-2 or TRBV6-3 and J usage is TRBJ2-5; 9 positions match TRBD1. The J segment lost 7 bases and the V segment lost 2 bases, leaving 11 bases of the junction unmatched. The germline CDR1 and CDR2 sequences are MNHEY and SVGEGT. The CDR3 is 16 residues long. The CDR3 reads CASSYPTGGWMGTQYF. The DNA for the CDR3 is TGTGCCAGCAGTTACCCAACAGGGGGCTGGATGGGGACCCAGTACTTC.

The rearrangement joins TRBV5-6 to TRBJ1-4; TRBD1 matches 9 bases. Germline values: CDR1 SGHDT, CDR2 YYEEEE. The V gene end was trimmed by 3 bases and the J gene end by 6 bases; junction bases not matched to a gene: 15. This CDR3 spans 18 amino acids. CDR3 sequence: CASSSWGTGSFFYEKLFF. The CDR3 nucleotides read TGTGCCAGCAGCTCATGGGGGACAGGGAGTTTCTTCTATGAAAAACTGTTTTTT. The complete variable domain, with remaining parts taken from reference TRBV5-6 and TRBJ1-4, reads DAGVTQSPTHLIKTRGQQVTLRCSPKSGHDTVSWYQQALGQGPQFIFQYYEEEERQRGNFPDRFSGHQFPNYSSELNVNALLLGDSALYLCASSSWGTGSFFYEKLFFGSGTQLSVL.

The rearrangement joins TRBV24-1 to TRBJ2-3, with D maybe TRBD2 (6 bases). The CDR3 is 14 residues long. Trimming cost V 7 bases and J 3 bases, with 13 bases left between them. Germline-derived CDR1 and CDR2 are KGHDR and SFDVKD. CDR3 in amino acids: CATRSGGTTDTQYF. For the CDR3, the DNA is TGTGCCACCAGATCAGGTGGGACTACAGATACGCAGTATTTT.

This chain uses TRBV3-1 (or the pseudogene TRBV3-2) with TRBJ1-2; 10 positions agree with TRBD1. The V segment lost 4 bases and the J segment 7 bases; nucleotides outside the gene matches: 3. CDR3 length: 13 residues. CDR1 and CDR2 from the germline V gene are LGHDT and YNNKEL (reference sequence). CDR3 in DNA: TGTGCCAGCAGCCGAAGACAGGGGGCTGGCTACACCTTC. It yields the protein CASSRRQGAGYTF.